A selection of T cell receptor beta chains follows, all from one sample in a study of blood T cell repertoires in COVID-19. Sequencing was performed with immunoSEQ multiplex PCR; in TCRdb, only in-frame clones are kept and a portion is missing. The table lists about 480,000 clones, roughly 85% of them singletons. Sequencing was performed on PBMCs or T cells enriched from blood (not recorded which). The receptors originated from a woman younger than 35 with acute COVID-19. Both conserved end residues are part of each CDR3. D genes are given only for firm matches. Clone sizes are given selectively: once, few, many, or a class where the clone is expanded.

CDR3nt	CDR3aa	abundance	v_gene	d_gene	j_gene
TGTGCCAGCAGCTCGATAGGGGCGGGACAGCCCCAGCATTTT	CASSSIGAGQPQHF	-	TRBV11-2	-	TRBJ1-5
TGTGCCATCAGTGAAATGGGGGCAGGAGAGACCCAGTACTTC	CAISEMGAGETQYF	-	TRBV10-3	-	TRBJ2-5
TGTGCTAGTGGTACCCGGGACAGGAAGAGTCTAGGCGAAAAACTGTTTTTT	CASGTRDRKSLGEKLFF	-	TRBV12-5	TRBD1	TRBJ1-4
TGTGCCAGCAGCCCACAGGGAGTAGGGAACACTGAAGCTTTCTTT	CASSPQGVGNTEAFF	-	TRBV3-1/TRBV3-2	-	TRBJ1-1
TGTGCCAGCAGTTACTCGTCAGGGAACATTCAGTACTTC	CASSYSSGNIQYF	-	TRBV6-5	-	TRBJ2-4
TGTGCTAGTGGTTTGGTTGGTGGAGGCTACGAGCAGTACTTC	CASGLVGGGYEQYF	-	TRBV12-5	-	TRBJ2-7
TGTGCCAGCAGTCCCCAATACGAGCAGTACTTC	CASSPQYEQYF	-	TRBV28	-	TRBJ2-7
TGTGCCAGCAGCGCTAGTCTCGATGGCTACACCTTC	CASSASLDGYTF	-	TRBV9	-	TRBJ1-2
TGTGCCAGCAGTTTCACTAACTCCTACGAGCAGTACTTC	CASSFTNSYEQYF	-	TRBV12-3/TRBV12-4	-	TRBJ2-7
TGTGCCACCAGCAGAGATCGACAGGGGTTGATGGTAAATGAAAAACTGTTTTTT	CATSRDRQGLMVNEKLFF	once	TRBV15	TRBD1	TRBJ1-4
TGTGCCGGAGGGGAGGGCTACGAGCAGTACTTC	CAGGEGYEQYF	-	TRBV2	TRBD2	TRBJ2-7
TGTGCCAGCAGCCATCTCGGGAACCAAGAGACCCAGTACTTC	CASSHLGNQETQYF	-	TRBV7-2	-	TRBJ2-5
TGCGCCAGCAGCCCCCTACTAGCGGGGGGCGGGGAGACCCAGTACTTC	CASSPLLAGGGETQYF	-	TRBV5-1	TRBD2	TRBJ2-5
TGTGCCAGCACCCGTGGGGGGGTGACTGAAGCTTTCTTT	CASTRGGVTEAFF	-	TRBV2	-	TRBJ1-1
TGTGCCAGCAGCTTAGCCCGCGAACAGCCCCAGCATTTT	CASSLAREQPQHF	-	TRBV7-2	-	TRBJ1-5
TGTGCCAGCAGCCGTTCCGGGACTAGCGACAGCTACAATGAGCAGTTCTTC	CASSRSGTSDSYNEQFF	-	TRBV7-9	TRBD2	TRBJ2-1
TGTGCCAGCAGCCGGGGGGCAGGGACTGAAGCTTTCTTT	CASSRGAGTEAFF	-	TRBV27	-	TRBJ1-1
TGTGCCAGTAGTCTGGGGCCAAGCTCCTACGAGCAGTACTTC	CASSLGPSSYEQYF	few	TRBV19	-	TRBJ2-7